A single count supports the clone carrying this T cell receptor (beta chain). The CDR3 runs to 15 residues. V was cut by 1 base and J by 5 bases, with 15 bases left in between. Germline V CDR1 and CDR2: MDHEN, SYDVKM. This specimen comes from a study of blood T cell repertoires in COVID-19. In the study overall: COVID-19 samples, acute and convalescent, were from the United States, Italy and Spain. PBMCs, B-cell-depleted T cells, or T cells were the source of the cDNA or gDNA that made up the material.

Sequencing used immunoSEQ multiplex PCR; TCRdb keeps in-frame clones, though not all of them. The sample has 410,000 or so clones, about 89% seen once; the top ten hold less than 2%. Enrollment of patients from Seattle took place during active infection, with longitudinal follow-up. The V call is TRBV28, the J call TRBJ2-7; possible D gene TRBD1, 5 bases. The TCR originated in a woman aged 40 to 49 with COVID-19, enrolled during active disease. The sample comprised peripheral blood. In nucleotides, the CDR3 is TGTGCCAGCAGTTTATACGGTTCTGGGGCGGACGAGCAGTACTTC. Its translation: CASSLYGSGADEQYF. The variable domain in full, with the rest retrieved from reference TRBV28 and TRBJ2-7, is DVKVTQSSRYLVKRTGEKVFLECVQDMDHENMFWYRQDPGLGLRLIYFSYDVKMKEKGDIPEGYSVSREKKERFSLILESASTNQTSMYLCASSLYGSGADEQYFGPGTRLTVT.